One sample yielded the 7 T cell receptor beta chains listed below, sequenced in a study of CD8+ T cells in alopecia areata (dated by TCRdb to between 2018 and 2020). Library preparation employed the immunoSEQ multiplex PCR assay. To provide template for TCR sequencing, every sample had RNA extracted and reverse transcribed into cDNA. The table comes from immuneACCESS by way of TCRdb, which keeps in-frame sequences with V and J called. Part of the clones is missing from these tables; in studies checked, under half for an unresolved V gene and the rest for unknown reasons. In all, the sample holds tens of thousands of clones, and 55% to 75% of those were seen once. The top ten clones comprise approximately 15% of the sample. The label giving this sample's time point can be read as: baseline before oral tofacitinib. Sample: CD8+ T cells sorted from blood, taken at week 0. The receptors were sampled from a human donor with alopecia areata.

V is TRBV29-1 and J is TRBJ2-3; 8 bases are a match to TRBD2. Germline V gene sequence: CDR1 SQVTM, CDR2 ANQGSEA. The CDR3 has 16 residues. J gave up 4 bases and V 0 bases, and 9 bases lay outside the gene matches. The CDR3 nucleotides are TGCAGCGTTGAAGATCTAGGCGGGAGGATGGCAGATACGCAGTATTTT. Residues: CSVEDLGGRMADTQYF.

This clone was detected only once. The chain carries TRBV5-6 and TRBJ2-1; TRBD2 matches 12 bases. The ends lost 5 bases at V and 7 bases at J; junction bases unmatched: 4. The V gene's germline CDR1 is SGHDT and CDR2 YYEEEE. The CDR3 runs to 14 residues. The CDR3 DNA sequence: TGTGCCAGCAGAAGACTAGCGGGAGAGAATGAGCAGTTCTTC. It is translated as CASRRLAGENEQFF.

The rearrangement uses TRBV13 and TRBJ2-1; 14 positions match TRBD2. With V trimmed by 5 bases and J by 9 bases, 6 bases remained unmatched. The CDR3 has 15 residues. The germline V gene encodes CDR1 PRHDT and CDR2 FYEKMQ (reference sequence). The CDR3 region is CASSPGTSGSVEQFF. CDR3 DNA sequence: TGTGCCAGCAGCCCCGGGACTAGCGGGAGCGTTGAGCAGTTCTTC.

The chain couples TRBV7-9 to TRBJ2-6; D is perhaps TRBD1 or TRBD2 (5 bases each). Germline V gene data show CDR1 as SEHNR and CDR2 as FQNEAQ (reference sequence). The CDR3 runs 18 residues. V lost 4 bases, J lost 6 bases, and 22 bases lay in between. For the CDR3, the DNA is TGTGCCAGCAGCTCCTCCTTCGGGGCAGCCCAGGTGGCCAACGTCCTGACTTTC. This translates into CASSSSFGAAQVANVLTF. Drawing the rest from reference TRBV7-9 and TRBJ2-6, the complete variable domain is DTGVSQNPRHKITKRGQNVTFRCDPISEHNRLYWYRQTLGQGPEFLTYFQNEAQLEKSRLLSDRFSAERPKGSFSTLEIQRTEQGDSAMYLCASSSSFGAAQVANVLTFGAGSRLTVL.

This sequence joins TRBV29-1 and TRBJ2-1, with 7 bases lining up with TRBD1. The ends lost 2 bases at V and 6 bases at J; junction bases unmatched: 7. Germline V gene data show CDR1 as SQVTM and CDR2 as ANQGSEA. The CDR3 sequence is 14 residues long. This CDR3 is CSVETGAPPNEQFF. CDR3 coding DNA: TGCAGCGTTGAAACAGGGGCTCCCCCCAATGAGCAGTTCTTC.

In nucleotides, the CDR3 is TGCGCCAGCAGCTTGGCCAGCGGGAAGGCCTACAATGAGCAGTTCTTC. Its protein is CASSLASGKAYNEQFF. The chain couples TRBV5-1 to TRBJ2-1; TRBD2 agrees at 7 bases. The CDR3 totals 16 residues. The ends lost 0 bases at V and 2 bases at J; junction bases unmatched: 5. The germline CDR1 and CDR2 sequences are SGHRS and YFSETQ.

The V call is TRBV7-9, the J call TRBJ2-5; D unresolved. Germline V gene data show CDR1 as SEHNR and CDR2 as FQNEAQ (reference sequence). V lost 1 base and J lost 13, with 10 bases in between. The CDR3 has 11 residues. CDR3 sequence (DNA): TGTGCCAGCAGCTTAGGTCCGGCCCGGTACTTC. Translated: CASSLGPARYF.